This is a list of T cell receptor beta chains from one sample in a study of monozygotic twins with inflammatory bowel disease. TCRdb reanalyzed the 5' RACE reads, giving one entry per CDR3 protein sequence and no DNA. This specimen shows around 150,000 distinct CDR3 sequences; the ten leading clones hold about 2.4%. Sequenced: blood. The receptor source for this set is a human donor with ulcerative colitis or Crohn's disease, or a healthy co-twin of an affected twin (not recorded which). The CDR3 runs from the conserved cysteine through the conserved F or W.

>TRBJ1-3|TRBV6-1
CASGGQYFSGNTIYF
>TRBJ2-1|TRBV20-1
CSSKSGGSYNEQFF
>TRBJ1-1|TRBV2
CASSSGPGTEAFF
>TRBJ1-3|TRBV5-4
CASLGLPRDSDTIYF
>TRBJ2-5|TRBV5-5
CASSIGTGYGETQYF
>TRBJ2-3|TRBV5-1
CASSGLAGGTDTQYF
>TRBJ2-7|TRBV3-1
CASSPNRGDGDEQYF
>TRBJ2-7|TRBV6-5
CASSPDRGGEQYF
>TRBJ2-7|TRBV7-9
CASSMGHRYEQYF
>TRBJ2-6|TRBV19
CASSIVGGETGANVLTF
>TRBJ1-5|TRBV7-8
CASSPGVKPQHF
>TRBJ2-5|TRBV7-2
CASSPDRALRETQYF
>TRBJ2-1|TRBV20-1
CSALGAQDNEQFF
>TRBJ2-1|TRBV3-1
CASSQEPGSSYNEQFF
>TRBJ2-2|TRBV28
CASSLAGGITGELFF
>TRBJ2-7|TRBV5-5
CASRQGLADYEQYF
>TRBJ2-2|TRBV15
CATSRDLGANTGELFF
>TRBJ2-7|TRBV11-3
CASSRGGDYEQYF
>TRBJ1-1|TRBV7-2
CASSLAVGGSTEAFF
>TRBJ2-2|TRBV7-8
CASSSAGANTGELFF
>TRBJ2-3|TRBV9
CASSIVSSGSTDTQYF
>TRBJ2-7|TRBV6-6
CASSSGQGREQYF
>TRBJ1-5|TRBV20-1
CSASQGEVQPQHF
>TRBJ1-5|TRBV4-1
CASSHSLRDRENQPQHF
>TRBJ1-1|TRBV12-3/TRBV12-4
CASSLGFGSNTEAFF
>TRBJ2-2|TRBV25-1
CASSEYDKGGTGELFF
>TRBJ2-7|TRBV4-2
CASSSGTETYDQYF
>TRBJ1-5|TRBV5-1
CASSLGGVHQPQHF
>TRBJ2-1|TRBV7-2
CASSSGTASYNEQFF
>TRBJ2-1|TRBV5-5
CASSLGQNSYNEQFF
>TRBJ2-5|TRBV18
CASSPGVDETQYF
>TRBJ1-2|TRBV20-1
CSARFNVYGYTF
>TRBJ2-7|TRBV5-6
CACSLVGDRANEQYF
>TRBJ2-7|TRBV20-1
CSAPTSASYEQYF
>TRBJ1-5|TRBV12-3/TRBV12-4
CASSLEGGSQPQHF
>TRBJ1-5|TRBV19
CASRPGGLSNQPQHF
>TRBJ2-7|TRBV20-1
CSATGPSSYEQYF
>TRBJ2-7|TRBV7-9
CASSLTGYEQYF
>TRBJ2-4|TRBV2
CASFALPAGGTKNIQYF
>TRBJ2-7|TRBV7-8
CASSFIAGEGYEQYF
>TRBJ2-6|TRBV6-2/TRBV6-3
CASSYHPLAVGASGANVLTF
>TRBJ2-7|TRBV12-3/TRBV12-4
CASTPRRYYEQYF
>TRBJ2-1|TRBV20-1
CSAKSFLGGGSYNEQFF
>TRBJ2-1|TRBV3-1
CASSEGGEQFF
>TRBJ1-2|TRBV3-1
CASSYRGGAGYGYTF
>TRBJ2-5|TRBV5-1
CASSVQGAETQYF
>TRBJ2-3|TRBV25-1
CASSEYTDTQYF
>TRBJ2-1|TRBV20-1
CSAIDAGTSLDEQFF
>TRBJ2-1|TRBV6-2/TRBV6-3
CASSYRDLTYNEQFF
>TRBJ2-3|TRBV20-1
CSACGLAGEGDTQYF
>TRBJ2-1|TRBV7-2
CASSWGLAINNEQFF
>TRBJ2-7|TRBV7-2
CASSQGRGYPQQYF
>TRBJ2-7|TRBV4-1
CASSQENRRYGQYF
>TRBJ2-3|TRBV20-1
CSANPAGESTDTQYF
>TRBJ2-7|TRBV28
CASSSPAGNSYEQYF
>TRBJ2-7|TRBV28
CASSLGGGGAYEQYF
>TRBJ1-2|TRBV29-1
CSVEVPGSYGYTF
>TRBJ2-7|TRBV6-5
CASSYSRTGVYEQYF
>TRBJ2-3|TRBV2
CASRGLPDTQYF
>TRBJ1-5|TRBV20-1
CSAKPRELVRDQPQHF